The 24 T cell receptor beta chains below were found in one sample sequenced in a study of T cell responses to AZD1222 COVID-19 vaccine. Clones were sequenced by immunoSEQ multiplex PCR, and TCRdb holds only the in-frame ones, with some missing. The sample lists about 180,000 clones; approximately 91% were seen once. The source material was peripheral blood, sampled 28 days after the second AZD1222 dose. These receptors were obtained from an adult who received the AZD1222 COVID-19 vaccine.

V gene TRBV7-2 combines with J gene TRBJ1-6, with 8 bases lining up with TRBD1. The CDR3 spans 15 residues. The J segment lost 7 bases and the V segment lost 4 bases, leaving 6 bases of the junction unmatched. Per the germline V gene, CDR1 is SGHTA and CDR2 is FQGNSA. Here the CDR3 DNA reads TGTGCCAGCAGCTGGATCCGGACAGGGAATTCACCCCTCCACTTT. Translation: CASSWIRTGNSPLHF.

The V call is TRBV7-2, the J call TRBJ1-1; 7 bases align to TRBD1. With V trimmed by 4 bases and J by 3 bases, 2 bases remained unmatched. CDR1 is SGHTA, CDR2 FQGNSA, per germline. CDR3 size: 13 residues. This CDR3 is CASSSGQDTEAFF. In DNA, the CDR3 is TGTGCCAGCAGCTCCGGACAGGACACTGAAGCTTTCTTT. Filled out from reference TRBV7-2 and TRBJ1-1, the complete variable domain reads GAGVSQSPSNKVTEKGKDVELRCDPISGHTALYWYRQSLGQGLEFLIYFQGNSAPDKSGLPSDRFSAERTGGSVSTLTIQRTQQEDSAVYLCASSSGQDTEAFFGQGTRLTVV.

This chain joins TRBV6-5 and TRBJ1-3; D not resolved. The CDR3 contains 15 residues. Trimming cost V 5 bases and J 4 bases, with 15 bases left between them. Germline CDR1 and CDR2: MNHEY and SVGAGI. CDR3 in amino acids: CASSPNRLPGNTIYF. The CDR3, as DNA: TGTGCCAGCAGTCCAAACAGACTTCCCGGAAACACCATATATTTT.

The V call is TRBV16, the J call TRBJ2-5; 11 bases line up with TRBD2. The V and J ends lost 4 bases and 7 bases, in that order; junction bases with no gene match: 5. CDR1 and CDR2 (germline): KGHSY, FQNENV. The CDR3 covers 14 residues. The CDR3 bases are TGTGCCAGCAGCCCGGGACTAGCGGCGGGGACCCAGTACTTC. This sequence encodes CASSPGLAAGTQYF.

The rearrangement links TRBV30 to TRBJ1-1; D may be TRBD1 (5 bases). The CDR3 length is 15 residues. V was pared by 5 bases and J by 4 bases, with 20 bases between. Germline lookup yields CDR1 GTSNPN and CDR2 SVGIG (reference sequence). Here the CDR3 reads CAWEPFRARGTEAFF. The CDR3 coding sequence is TGTGCCTGGGAACCGTTCCGGGCGAGGGGCACTGAAGCTTTCTTT.

The rearrangement links TRBV6-1 to TRBJ2-5; TRBD1 matches at 9 bases. The CDR3 runs to 17 residues. Germline V gives CDR1 MNHNS, CDR2 SASEGT. V trimming: 4 bases; J trimming: 0 bases; junction bases outside the gene matches: 9. CDR3: CASSANRDRAYQETQYF. DNA of the CDR3: TGTGCCAGCAGTGCCAACCGGGACAGGGCTTACCAAGAGACCCAGTACTTC.

The rearrangement joins TRBV5-1 to TRBJ1-4, with 9 bases lining up with TRBD1. Germline V gene lookup returns CDR1 SGHRS and CDR2 YFSETQ. The junction had 3 bases not matched to a gene; V was cut back by 3 bases and J by 3 bases. This CDR3 is 15 amino acids long. CDR3 sequence: CASSSDRGANEKLFF. CDR3 DNA: TGCGCCAGCAGCTCGGACAGGGGCGCTAATGAAAAACTGTTTTTT.

This rearrangement joins TRBV10-3 to TRBJ2-1, with D tentatively TRBD2 (6 bases). Trimming removed 6 bases from V and 6 bases from J, with 12 bases in between. The germline gives CDR1 ENHRY, CDR2 SYGVKD. The length of the CDR3 is 13 residues. CDR3 residues: CAIRPGTSNEQFF. CDR3 bases: TGTGCCATCAGGCCCGGGACTTCCAATGAGCAGTTCTTC.

V is TRBV6-6 and J is TRBJ2-1, with no clear D. The CDR3 totals 13 residues. Germline lookup yields CDR1 MNHNY and CDR2 SVGAGI (reference sequence). Trimming took 7 bases from V and 9 from J, leaving 16 bases between them. Here the CDR3 reads CASIPHGRPEQFF. For the CDR3, the DNA is TGTGCCAGCATCCCCCACGGGCGCCCTGAGCAGTTCTTC.

The CDR3 protein is CASSAGGPADTQYF. The CDR3 nucleotides are TGTGCCAGCAGTGCGGGAGGGCCCGCAGATACGCAGTATTTT. The rearrangement joins TRBV6-4 to TRBJ2-3, with 8 bases matching TRBD2. Germline V CDR1 and CDR2: MRHNA, SNTAGT. This CDR3 has 14 residues. V dropped 4 bases and J dropped 4; count of bases not matched to a gene: 4.

CDR3 sequence (DNA): TGTGCCAGCAGTGAAAGGAGTGGGGGAATGAAGCCCCAGCATTTT. Amino acids: CASSERSGGMKPQHF. The chain is built from TRBV2 and TRBJ1-5; D possibly corresponds to TRBD1 (5 bases). This CDR3 is built from 15 residues. CDR1 is SNHLY, CDR2 FYNNEI, per germline. V lost 2 bases to trimming and J lost 8 bases, with 16 bases between them. Drawing the rest from reference TRBV2 and TRBJ1-5, the complete variable domain is EPEVTQTPSHQVTQMGQEVILRCVPISNHLYFYWYRQILGQKVEFLVSFYNNEISEKSEIFDDQFSVERPDGSNFTLKIRSTKLEDSAMYFCASSERSGGMKPQHFGDGTRLSIL.

This chain joins TRBV10-3 and TRBJ1-2; TRBD1 agrees at 7 bases. The CDR3 consists of 16 residues. CDR1 is ENHRY, CDR2 SYGVKD, per germline. The V gene end was trimmed by 6 bases and the J gene end by 4 bases; junction bases not matched to a gene: 14. CDR3 loop: CAISLRQGKEGYGYTF. The CDR3 DNA is TGTGCCATCAGCCTAAGACAGGGTAAAGAGGGCTATGGCTACACCTTC.

The chain combines TRBV6-6 with TRBJ2-2, with D unclear. Germline V gives CDR1 MNHNY, CDR2 SVGAGI (reference sequence). V lost 0 bases to trimming and J lost 3 bases, with 8 bases between them. The CDR3 runs to 15 residues. The CDR3 DNA sequence: TGTGCCAGCAGTTACTCAGGGCCTTACACCGGGGAGCTGTTTTTT. Protein product: CASSYSGPYTGELFF.

This chain links TRBV6-5 with TRBJ1-6; D call uncertain. Per the germline V gene, CDR1 is MNHEY and CDR2 is SVGAGI. V was clipped by 4 bases and J by 8 bases, with 12 bases between them. The CDR3 sequence is 14 residues long. DNA of the CDR3: TGTGCCAGCAGTTCCAGTGACCCCTATTCACCCCTCCACTTT. Translating it yields CASSSSDPYSPLHF.

This clone was counted a single time. The chain links TRBV11-3 to TRBJ2-5; 9 bases line up with TRBD1. This CDR3 contains 17 residues. With 1 base clipped from V and 2 bases from J, the junction kept 8 bases outside the gene matches. Germline V CDR1 and CDR2: SGHNT, YENEEA. This CDR3 is CASSLASMGQGQETQYF. CDR3 coding DNA: TGTGCCAGCAGCTTAGCGTCCATGGGACAGGGTCAAGAGACCCAGTACTTC. Looking up the rest from reference TRBV11-3 and TRBJ2-5 gives the full variable domain: EAGVVQSPRYKIIEKKQPVAFWCNPISGHNTLYWYLQNLGQGPELLIRYENEEAVDDSQLPKDRFSAERLKGVDSTLKIQPAELGDSAVYLCASSLASMGQGQETQYFGPGTRLLVL.

The CDR3 DNA follows: TGCGCCAGCAGCTGGGACGACTACCCCTACGAGCAGTACTTC. This codes for CASSWDDYPYEQYF. This chain links TRBV5-1 with TRBJ2-7; D could derive from TRBD1 or TRBD2 (5 bases each). This CDR3 has 14 residues. CDR1 and CDR2 from the germline V gene are SGHRS and YFSETQ. V shed 3 bases and J shed 2 bases, with 12 bases lying between them.

The V call is TRBV4-3, the J call TRBJ1-4, with D possibly matching TRBD1 (5 bases). The V and J ends lost 1 base and 4 bases respectively, with 10 bases between them. Germline V CDR1 and CDR2: LGHNA, YSLEER. This CDR3 spans 15 amino acids. Here the CDR3 reads CASSQGGLNNEKLFF. In nucleotides, the CDR3 is TGCGCCAGCAGCCAAGGGGGACTCAATAATGAAAAACTGTTTTTT.

V usage is TRBV19 and J usage is TRBJ2-1; 9 bases map to TRBD2. The CDR3 is made up of 13 amino acids. From germline, CDR1 is LNHDA and CDR2 SQIVND (reference sequence). Trimming took 4 bases from V and 7 from J; bases not matched to a gene: 2. The CDR3, as DNA: TGTGCCAGTAGTACCGGACTAGCGAATGAGCAGTTCTTC. Its translation is CASSTGLANEQFF.

The CDR3: CASSSPAYHRGHGYTF. DNA of the CDR3: TGTGCCAGCAGTTCCCCCGCCTACCACAGGGGGCATGGCTACACCTTC. The chain recombines TRBV6-5 with TRBJ1-2; 9 bases match TRBD1. V shed 4 bases and J 6 bases; nucleotides not matched to a gene: 12. Germline CDR1 reads MNHEY; CDR2 reads SVGAGI. CDR3 size: 16 residues.

This chain connects TRBV7-3 to TRBJ2-7, with a tentative D call TRBD1 (5 bases). V dropped 3 bases and J dropped 2 bases, with 17 bases sitting between them. The CDR3 sequence is 16 residues long. The germline CDR1 and CDR2 sequences are SGHTA and FQGTGA. The CDR3 nucleotides are TGTGCCAGCAGCTTGGCTTCGACAGCAAACCCCTACGAGCAGTACTTC. It specifies CASSLASTANPYEQYF. Variable domain in full (rest from reference TRBV7-3 and TRBJ2-7): GAGVSQTPSNKVTEKGKYVELRCDPISGHTALYWYRQSLGQGPEFLIYFQGTGAADDSGLPNDRFFAVRPEGSVSTLKIQRTERGDSAVYLCASSLASTANPYEQYFGPGTRLTVT.

V usage is TRBV6-5 and J usage is TRBJ2-1, with TRBD1 matching over 7 bases. The V segment lost 6 bases and the J segment 0 bases; nucleotides outside the gene matches: 5. Germline assignment: CDR1 MNHEY and CDR2 SVGAGI. The CDR3 has 15 residues. The CDR3 loop reads CASRLGQSSYNEQFF. Here the CDR3 DNA reads TGTGCCAGCAGACTGGGACAGAGCTCCTACAATGAGCAGTTCTTC.

CDR3 nucleotides: TGTGCCAGCGGCCGGGATTCCGCTAATTCACCCCTCCACTTT. The encoded protein is CASGRDSANSPLHF. The J gene is TRBJ1-6, the V gene TRBV7-3, with D unclear. The CDR3 loop spans 14 amino acids. V was clipped by 8 bases and J by 6 bases, with 14 bases between them. Per germline, CDR1 SGHTA and CDR2 FQGTGA.

The chain carries TRBV5-6 and TRBJ2-2; no definite D call. This CDR3 is built from 15 residues. Per germline, CDR1 SGHDT and CDR2 YYEEEE. Trimming removed 0 bases at V and 5 bases at J, with 11 bases between. The CDR3 bases are TGTGCCAGCAGCTTGGGATTGACAAAAACCGGGGAGCTGTTTTTT. Amino acids: CASSLGLTKTGELFF.

The chain is built from TRBV21-1 and TRBJ1-6. TRBV21-1 is a listed pseudogene. The CDR3 runs to 13 residues. The CDR3 DNA reads TGTGCCAGCTGGGCAGCGCAACGGGCACCCCTCCACTTT. Translating it yields CASWAAQRAPLHF.